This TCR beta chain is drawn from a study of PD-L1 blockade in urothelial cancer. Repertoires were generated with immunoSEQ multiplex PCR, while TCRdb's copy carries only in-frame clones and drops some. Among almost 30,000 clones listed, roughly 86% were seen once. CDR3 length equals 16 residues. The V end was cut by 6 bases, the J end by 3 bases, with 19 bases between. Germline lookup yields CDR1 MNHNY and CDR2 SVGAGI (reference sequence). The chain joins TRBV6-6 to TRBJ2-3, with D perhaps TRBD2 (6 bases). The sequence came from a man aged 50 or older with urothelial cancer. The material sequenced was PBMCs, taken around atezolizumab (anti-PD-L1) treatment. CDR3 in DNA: TGTGCCAGCAGGGGACGGCCTAGCGATCCGACAGATACGCAGTATTTT. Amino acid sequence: CASRGRPSDPTDTQYF.